Following are 30 T cell receptor beta chains from one sample sequenced in a study of graft-versus-host responses after intestinal transplantation. Libraries were prepared by immunoSEQ multiplex PCR; TCRdb keeps only in-frame clonotypes and omits some of them. The table has just over 4,000 clones, approximately 80% seen once; the top ten hold 6.5% to 7.5%. Time point in this sample: postoperative day 105 after intestinal transplantation (dayNNNN = postoperative day). Graft specimens yielded both intraepithelial and lamina propria lymphocytes. The material was ileum tissue, obtained 105 days after intestinal transplantation. The receptor set was obtained from a human patient who received an intestinal transplant, so some T cells may come from the graft donor.

A word on this clone: Compared with germline, one end of the junction differs, possibly owing to a read error. The chain has TRBV28 and TRBJ2-7; 8 positions match TRBD2. CDR3 length equals 14 residues. The germline CDR1 and CDR2 sequences are MDHEN and SYDVKM. CDR3 in amino acids: CASSLPPPRLAIHF. The CDR3 DNA reads TGTGCCAGCAGTTTACCACCCCCCCGACTAGCGATCCACTTC.

The V call is TRBV5-4, the J call TRBJ2-3; D gene unclear. This CDR3 comprises 13 residues. Trimming took off 0 bases at V and 1 base at J, with 3 bases between the two ends. Per the germline V gene, CDR1 is SGHNT and CDR2 is YYREEE (reference sequence). The CDR3 DNA reads TGTGCCAGCAGCTTGGCCCGCACAGATACGCAGTATTTT. It translates to CASSLARTDTQYF.

The J gene is TRBJ2-2, the V gene TRBV5-1; TRBD2 matches at 9 bases. V shed 0 bases, J shed 4 bases, and the junction held 4 bases outside the gene matches. Looked up from germline, CDR1 is SGHRS and CDR2 is YFSETQ. The CDR3 loop spans 16 amino acids. CDR3 region: CASSLGAGGGTGELFF. The CDR3 DNA reads TGCGCCAGCAGCTTGGGAGCGGGAGGCGGCACCGGGGAGCTGTTTTTT.

The chain couples TRBV6-6 to TRBJ2-7; 13 bases are a match to TRBD2. The V gene's germline CDR1 is MNHNY and CDR2 SVGAGI (reference sequence). Trimming at V came to 4 bases and at J to 3 bases, leaving 0 bases not matched to a gene. The CDR3 has 14 residues. For the CDR3, the DNA is TGTGCCAGCAGTTGGACTAGCGGGAGCTACGAGCAGTACTTC. Amino acid sequence: CASSWTSGSYEQYF.

The rearrangement links TRBV30 to TRBJ1-4; weak D call: TRBD1 (6 bases). CDR1 is GTSNPN and CDR2 is SVGIG in the germline V gene (reference sequence). This CDR3 comprises 14 residues. The germline V and J ends were trimmed by 1 base and 1 base, with 7 bases remaining between them. CDR3 residues: CAWSGTETNEKLFF. The CDR3 nucleotides read TGTGCCTGGAGTGGGACAGAAACTAATGAAAAACTGTTTTTT.

The chain links TRBV6-4 to TRBJ2-1, with 9 bases fitting TRBD2. CDR3 length: 15 residues. V lost 3 bases and J lost 0; bases outside the gene matches: 0. Germline lookup yields CDR1 MRHNA and CDR2 SNTAGT. As DNA, the CDR3 is TGTGCCAGCAGTGAGACTAGCGGCTCCTACAATGAGCAGTTCTTC. This encodes CASSETSGSYNEQFF.

The chain recombines TRBV5-1 with TRBJ2-1; D unresolved. Germline assignment: CDR1 SGHRS and CDR2 YFSETQ. Trimming cost V 0 bases and J 1 base, with 5 bases left between them. The length of the CDR3 is 14 residues. CDR3 in amino acids: CASSLGQSYNEQFF. Here the CDR3 DNA reads TGCGCCAGCAGCTTGGGACAATCCTACAATGAGCAGTTCTTC. Complete variable domain (other parts from reference TRBV5-1 and TRBJ2-1): KAGVTQTPRYLIKTRGQQVTLSCSPISGHRSVSWYQQTPGQGLQFLFEYFSETQRNKGNFPGRFSGRQFSNSRSEMNVSTLELGDSALYLCASSLGQSYNEQFFGPGTRLTVL.

Points on this clone: The junction differs from germline at one of its ends, possibly a read error. The chain recombines TRBV2 with TRBJ2-3; the match to TRBD2 covers 11 bases. Germline V gives CDR1 SNHLY, CDR2 FYNNEI. The CDR3 extends over 17 amino acids. CDR3 nucleotides: TGTGCCAGCATCCCCCCACGGACGACTAGCGGGGCCTCAAGGGAGCATTTT. Translating it yields CASIPPRTTSGASREHF.

The chain links TRBV7-8 to TRBJ2-7, with TRBD1 matching over 8 bases. The V segment lost 1 base and the J segment 3 bases; nucleotides outside the gene matches: 8. This CDR3 region has 16 residues. The V gene's germline CDR1 is SGHVS and CDR2 FQNEAQ. As DNA, the CDR3 is TGTGCCAGCAGCTTAGTGGGAGGCAGGGGGCGCTACGAGCAGTACTTC. This codes for CASSLVGGRGRYEQYF.

The rearrangement links TRBV13 to TRBJ2-5; 14 nucleotides align to TRBD2. CDR1 PRHDT and CDR2 FYEKMQ come from the germline V gene (reference sequence). V was clipped by 5 bases and J by 3 bases; unmatched bases: 8. This CDR3 region has 17 residues. The CDR3 coding sequence is TGTGCCAGCAGCCCTAGACTAGCGGGAGGGCCGGAAGAGACCCAGTACTTC. This sequence encodes CASSPRLAGGPEETQYF.

The genes are TRBV4-1 and TRBJ2-5; no firm D call. Trimming took off 1 base at V and 2 bases at J, with 8 bases between the two ends. The CDR3 is 14 amino acids. Germline V lookup: CDR1 MGHRA, CDR2 YSYEKL. The CDR3 nucleotides are TGCGCCAGCAGCCAAGTGTGGTTACAAGAGACCCAGTACTTC. Translation gives CASSQVWLQETQYF.

The CDR3 region has the DNA TGTGCCAGCAGCTGGGAGGCGACTAGCGGGGCTCCCTCAGATACGCAGTATTTT. Protein sequence: CASSWEATSGAPSDTQYF. The rearrangement links TRBV5-6 to TRBJ2-3; 11 positions agree with TRBD2. Germline CDR1 reads SGHDT; CDR2 reads YYEEEE. The V and J ends lost 3 bases and 4 bases, in that order; junction bases with no gene match: 13. The CDR3 extends over 18 amino acids.

This clone showed up just once. CDR3 DNA sequence: TGTGCCAGCAGTGAAGGACGGGGTGATCAGCCCCAGCATTTT. This sequence encodes CASSEGRGDQPQHF. The V and J genes are TRBV25-1 and TRBJ1-5; D remains unclear. The CDR3 extends over 14 amino acids. Deletions cut 2 bases from V and 5 bases from J, with 10 bases between. Germline values: CDR1 MGHDK, CDR2 SYGVNS.

The CDR3 spells CASRLAGYEQYF. Written as DNA, the CDR3 is TGTGCCAGCAGACTAGCGGGGTACGAGCAGTACTTC. This chain links TRBV2 with TRBJ2-7; 10 nucleotides match TRBD2. CDR3 length equals 12 residues. In germline, CDR1 is SNHLY, CDR2 FYNNEI. V trimming: 6 bases; J trimming: 4 bases; junction bases outside the gene matches: 0. Looking up the rest from reference TRBV2 and TRBJ2-7 gives the full variable domain: EPEVTQTPSHQVTQMGQEVILRCVPISNHLYFYWYRQILGQKVEFLVSFYNNEISEKSEIFDDQFSVERPDGSNFTLKIRSTKLEDSAMYFCASRLAGYEQYFGPGTRLTVT.

This chain links TRBV7-3 with TRBJ2-2, with 11 nucleotides matching TRBD2. The V gene's germline CDR1 is SGHTA and CDR2 FQGTGA. The CDR3 runs 15 residues. The V and J ends lost 6 bases and 5 bases, in that order; junction bases with no gene match: 5. CDR3 sequence: CASRVTSGSTGELFF. CDR3 sequence (DNA): TGTGCCAGCAGGGTAACTAGCGGGAGTACCGGGGAGCTGTTTTTT.

V and J are TRBV1 and TRBJ2-3; the table calls TRBD2, which could not be checked here. TRBV1 is an annotated pseudogene. The CDR3 contains 16 residues. This CDR3 reads CTSRCINSGNTDTQYF. The CDR3 coding sequence is TGCACCAGCAGATGCATCAATAGCGGGAACACAGATACGCAGTATTTT.

The chain carries TRBV5-6 and TRBJ1-5; D gene unclear. Trimming left V 2 bases short and J 0 bases short, with 6 bases between. Germline V CDR1 and CDR2: SGHDT, YYEEEE. This CDR3 contains 14 residues. CDR3 DNA sequence: TGTGCCAGCAGCTTTGGCAATAGCAATCAGCCCCAGCATTTT. Translating it yields CASSFGNSNQPQHF.

The CDR3 DNA sequence: TGTGCCAGCAGTTACTCGACAGGGTACGAGCAGTACTTC. This gives the protein CASSYSTGYEQYF. The rearrangement links TRBV6-5 to TRBJ2-7, with 7 positions matching TRBD1. CDR1 is MNHEY and CDR2 is SVGAGI in the germline V gene. The CDR3 has 13 residues. The junction had 0 bases not matched to a gene; V was cut back by 0 bases and J by 4 bases.

The J gene is TRBJ1-4, the V gene TRBV19; D remains unclear. V was shortened by 8 bases and J by 0 bases, with 10 bases between the two germline ends. CDR3 size: 14 residues. Looked up from germline, CDR1 is LNHDA and CDR2 is SQIVND (reference sequence). Written as DNA, the CDR3 is TGTGCCAGTCGACCACGTACAACTAATGAAAAACTGTTTTTT. Translated: CASRPRTTNEKLFF.

The chain joins TRBV4-1 to TRBJ1-1, with TRBD1 matching over 7 bases. V was clipped by 2 bases and J by 1 base; unmatched bases: 4. The CDR3 runs 15 residues. The germline gives CDR1 MGHRA, CDR2 YSYEKL. CDR3 sequence: CASSQYGTANTEAFF. The CDR3 region has the DNA TGCGCCAGCAGCCAATACGGGACAGCGAACACTGAAGCTTTCTTT.

The CDR3 spells CASSHVTSQMNEQFF. In DNA, the CDR3 is TGTGCCAGCAGCCATGTGACTAGCCAGATGAATGAGCAGTTCTTC. V is TRBV14 and J is TRBJ2-1, with 7 bases aligning to TRBD2. This CDR3 has 15 amino acids. In germline, CDR1 is SGHDN, CDR2 FVKESK. V dropped 3 bases and J dropped 7; count of bases not matched to a gene: 9.

CDR3 protein: CASSGQGGPQEKLFF. The CDR3 DNA follows: TGTGCCAGCAGCGGACAGGGGGGACCCCAAGAAAAACTGTTTTTT. The chain couples TRBV9 to TRBJ1-4, with TRBD1 identical over 9 bases. The junction had 8 bases not matched to a gene; V was cut back by 3 bases and J by 8 bases. Germline V gene sequence: CDR1 SGDLS, CDR2 YYNGEE. This CDR3 region has 15 residues.

The chain uses TRBV6-4 and TRBJ2-3, with 10 nucleotides matching TRBD1. The V segment lost 4 bases and the J segment 1 base; nucleotides outside the gene matches: 5. CDR3 size: 16 residues. Germline CDR1 and CDR2: MRHNA and SNTAGT. The CDR3 is CASSASGTGGTDTQYF. CDR3 in DNA: TGTGCCAGCAGTGCATCCGGGACAGGGGGCACAGATACGCAGTATTTT.

The rearrangement uses TRBV6-1 and TRBJ1-1; perhaps TRBD1 as D (6 bases). The CDR3 loop spans 16 amino acids. The germline V gene has CDR1 MNHNS and CDR2 SASEGT. V lost 3 bases, J lost 7 bases, and 21 bases lay in between. In nucleotides, the CDR3 is TGTGCCAGCAGTGACCCCCGAGCTACAGGGACAAGTGAAGCTTTCTTT. The encoded protein is CASSDPRATGTSEAFF.

The DNA for the CDR3 is TGTGCCATCAGTGAGTACACCTACGAGCAGTACTTC. Translating it yields CAISEYTYEQYF. The gene calls are TRBV10-3 and TRBJ2-7; no clear D gene. Germline values: CDR1 ENHRY, CDR2 SYGVKD. V was pared by 1 base and J by 2 bases, with 3 bases between. The CDR3 is 12 residues long.

This rearrangement joins TRBV29-1 to TRBJ1-6; 7 positions match TRBD1. Germline CDR1 reads SQVTM; CDR2 reads ANQGSEA. This CDR3 spans 15 amino acids. The trim removed 0 bases at V and 5 bases at J, leaving 4 bases unmatched. The DNA for the CDR3 is TGCAGCGTTGAAGATCGGGGACAGAATAATTCACCCCTCCACTTT. This codes for CSVEDRGQNNSPLHF. Complete variable domain (other parts from reference TRBV29-1 and TRBJ1-6): SAVISQKPSRDICQRGTSLTIQCQVDSQVTMMFWYRQQPGQSLTLIATANQGSEATYESGFVIDKFPISRPNLTFSTLTVSNMSPEDSSIYLCSVEDRGQNNSPLHFGNGTRLTVT.

By frequency in the sample, this clone is large (0.1 to 1%). The chain combines TRBV6-5 with TRBJ1-5; D may be TRBD1 (5 bases). CDR3 length equals 14 residues. CDR1 is MNHEY, CDR2 SVGAGI, per germline. V was cut by 6 bases and J by 1 base, with 10 bases left in between. For the CDR3, the DNA is TGTGCCAGCAGCAGAGGACAAAGCAATCAGCCCCAGCATTTT. The encoded protein is CASSRGQSNQPQHF.

This chain connects TRBV11-2 to TRBJ2-3; D gene ambiguous. The germline V gene has CDR1 SGHAT and CDR2 FQNNGV. Trimming cost V 5 bases and J 2 bases, with 11 bases left between them. This CDR3 region has 14 residues. Written as DNA, the CDR3 is TGTGCCAGCAGCCCTCGAGTTACCACAGATACGCAGTATTTT. Protein: CASSPRVTTDTQYF.

This clone is a singleton in its sample. This chain links TRBV5-1 with TRBJ2-5; D is possibly TRBD1 (5 bases). V lost 2 bases to trimming and J lost 2 bases, with 7 bases between them. CDR3 size: 13 residues. Germline CDR1 reads SGHRS; CDR2 reads YFSETQ. The DNA for the CDR3 is TGCGCCAGCAGCTTCCAGGGACAAGAGACCCAGTACTTC. Its translation is CASSFQGQETQYF.

This chain uses TRBV6-5 with TRBJ2-5; D remains ambiguous. The CDR3 has 11 residues. Per the germline V gene, CDR1 is MNHEY and CDR2 is SVGAGI. V was clipped by 4 bases and J by 8 bases, with 8 bases between them. The CDR3 nucleotides are TGTGCCAGCAGTTTCAGACTTACCCAGTACTTC. Its protein product is CASSFRLTQYF.